The sequence of this T cell receptor beta chain was determined in a study of T-cell reconstitution after alpha-beta-depleted transplantation in children. This clonotype was picked up a small number of times. Unmatched junction bases numbered 9, after V lost 4 bases and J lost 2 bases. Germline-derived CDR1 and CDR2 are SEHNR and FQNEAQ (reference sequence). The length of the CDR3 is 16 residues. The TCRbeta library incorporated unique molecular identifiers. TCRdb analysed the PCR reads with MiXCR anew, one entry per CDR3 protein. The sample has around 680,000 distinct CDR3 sequences; around 16% are singletons.

The clonotype originates from a human donor who donated a stem cell graft to a child with acute myeloid leukemia. The source material was PBMCs from the stem cell graft donor, sampled from the stem cell graft. The V and J genes are TRBV7-9 and TRBJ2-5; 8 bases align to TRBD1. Written as DNA, the CDR3 is TGTGCCAGCAGCTCAACAGGACAGGGCTATCAAGAGACCCAGTACTTC. Translated, it gives CASSSTGQGYQETQYF.